A selection of T cell receptor beta chains follows, all from one sample in a study of identical twins. TCRdb analysed the 5' RACE reads with MiXCR anew, one entry per CDR3 protein. The sample holds just under 550,000 distinct CDR3 sequences, approximately 14% seen once. These same data were also listed under a study on yellow fever vaccine responses in identical twins.

The specimen sequenced was CD4+ T cells sorted from blood. These receptors all stem from a woman aged 18-30 years in good health. Each CDR3 is given with its conserved first and last residue. D genes are given only for firm matches. Some rows have no size entry. The others give once, few or many, or a class for an expanded clone.

many,NA,TRBJ1-6,TRBV5-1,TGCGCCAGCAGCACCGGGACAAGGAGTTCACCCCTCCACTTT,CASSTGTRSSPLHF
few,NA,TRBJ2-7,TRBV24-1,TGTGCCACCAGTGAATCCGGGTCAAGGTACGAGCAGTACTTC,CATSESGSRYEQYF
few,TRBD1,TRBJ2-3,TRBV12-3/TRBV12-4,TGTGCCAGCAGTCTCGGACAGGCCCTTTTCACAGATACGCAGTATTTT,CASSLGQALFTDTQYF
NA,NA,TRBJ2-5,TRBV5-1,TGCGCCAGCAGCTTGGAGGGGTACCAAGAGACCCAGTACTTC,CASSLEGYQETQYF
few,NA,TRBJ2-7,TRBV9,TGTGCCAGACAACACAGAACCTCCTACGAGCAGTACTTC,CARQHRTSYEQYF
NA,TRBD2,TRBJ2-5,TRBV9,TGTGCCAGTTCCCTCAGCGGGAGCTCAGAGACCCAGTACTTC,CASSLSGSSETQYF
NA,NA,TRBJ2-3,TRBV11-3,TGTGCCAGCAAGAGGGGCGAGACCGCAGATACGCAGTATTTT,CASKRGETADTQYF
NA,NA,TRBJ2-7,TRBV5-1,TGCGCCAGCAGCTTACGAGGGGCAGCCGAGCAGTACTTC,CASSLRGAAEQYF
few,NA,TRBJ2-1,TRBV29-1,TGCAGCGTTGAACTGCGTCTGGCCGCGAATGAGCAGTTCTTC,CSVELRLAANEQFF
NA,TRBD1,TRBJ2-7,TRBV15,TGTGCCACCAGCAGGGCACAGGGGTTCGAGCAGTACTTC,CATSRAQGFEQYF
NA,NA,TRBJ1-6,TRBV7-3,TGTGCCAGCAGCCGCACGGCGTTGGCTAATTCACCCCTCCACTTT,CASSRTALANSPLHF
NA,TRBD2,TRBJ2-1,TRBV20-1,TGCTGTGCGTATCCCCCCGGGACTAGCGTCTACAATGAGCAGTTCTTC,CCAYPPGTSVYNEQFF
NA,NA,TRBJ1-5,TRBV28,TGTGCCAGCAGAAAGGGGACCTCTTCGGGAAGCAATCAGCCCCAGCATTTT,CASRKGTSSGSNQPQHF
few,NA,TRBJ2-1,TRBV5-1,TGCGCCAGCAGCTCCCTAACTAGTGACACCTACAATGAGCAGTTCTTC,CASSSLTSDTYNEQFF
NA,NA,TRBJ2-4,TRBV12-3/TRBV12-4,TGTGCCAGCAGTTTGGGGGGAGCACAGAAGTACTTC,CASSLGGAQKYF
NA,TRBD1,TRBJ2-3,TRBV13,TGTGCCAGCAGCTTAGATAGGACAGGACGCACAGATACGCAGTATTTT,CASSLDRTGRTDTQYF
few,TRBD2,TRBJ2-1,TRBV20-1,TGCAGTGCTAGCTCTAGCGGGGAGACGTCCCTTCGATATTACAATGAGCAGTTCTTC,CSASSSGETSLRYYNEQFF
many,TRBD1,TRBJ2-7,TRBV5-1,TGCGCCAGCAGAGACGGACAGGCGTCCTACGAGCAGTACTTC,CASRDGQASYEQYF
few,TRBD1,TRBJ2-5,TRBV20-1,TGCAGTGCCAAGAAGGGGACAGGGCCTCAAGAGACCCAGTACTTC,CSAKKGTGPQETQYF
many,NA,TRBJ2-1,TRBV5-1,TGCGCCAGCAGCTTTCAGGGGACTGAAGAGCAGTTCTTC,CASSFQGTEEQFF
few,NA,TRBJ2-2,TRBV7-8,TGTGCCAGCAGTGGGGGTGGCTGGGACACCGGGGAGCTGTTTTTT,CASSGGGWDTGELFF
few,TRBD2,TRBJ2-2,TRBV4-1,TGCGCCAGCAGCCAGGCAACGGGGGGCACCGGGGAGCTGTTTTTT,CASSQATGGTGELFF
few,NA,TRBJ1-2,TRBV9,TGTGCCAGCAGCGTAGGAATAGGGGACCCCTTAGGCTACACCTTC,CASSVGIGDPLGYTF
NA,NA,TRBJ2-2,TRBV20-1,TGCAGTGGGCCCGCCCCTGCGGGGGCCCCGGGGGAGCTGTTTTTT,CSGPAPAGAPGELFF
few,TRBD2,TRBJ2-1,TRBV9,TGTGCCAGCAGCGTAGGTCTAGCGGCCTTCTACAATGAGCAGTTCTTC,CASSVGLAAFYNEQFF
few,NA,TRBJ2-7,TRBV2,TGTGCCACCAGGGGGGCGCAAAGGGTAGAGCAGTACTTC,CATRGAQRVEQYF
few,NA,TRBJ2-1,TRBV2,TGTGCCAGCAGTGCCCGTCGGGGCTACTCCTACAATGAGCAGTTCTTC,CASSARRGYSYNEQFF
NA,NA,TRBJ2-4,TRBV5-6,TGTGCCAGCAGCTTGACCCTACAGGGTACTATTCAGTACTTC,CASSLTLQGTIQYF
NA,TRBD2,TRBJ2-7,TRBV28,TGTGCCAGCAGTTTATGGGCGAGCGGGGGCCCCTACGAGCAGTACTTC,CASSLWASGGPYEQYF
few,NA,TRBJ1-5,TRBV29-1,TGCAGCGTTCGGCTGTCTGGCAATCAGCCCCAGCATTTT,CSVRLSGNQPQHF
NA,NA,TRBJ2-1,TRBV5-1,TGCGCCAGCAGCTTCACCGAGAGGTTTGAGCAGATCTTC,CASSFTERFEQIF
few,NA,TRBJ2-6,TRBV27,TGTGCCAGCAGTATCCAAGGATCTGGGGCCAACGTCCTGACTTTC,CASSIQGSGANVLTF
many,TRBD1,TRBJ1-3,TRBV11-2,TGTGCCAGCAGCCTCGACAGGGCTGGAAACACCATATATTTT,CASSLDRAGNTIYF
few,NA,TRBJ2-2,TRBV3-1,TGTGCCAGCAGCCGCCCTACTTACGCGAACACCGGGGAGCTGTTTTTT,CASSRPTYANTGELFF
few,TRBD1,TRBJ1-6,TRBV27,TGTGCCAGTGGACAGGTCGGGAGCTCCTATAATTCACCCCTCCACTTT,CASGQVGSSYNSPLHF
NA,NA,TRBJ1-1,TRBV10-2,TGCGCCACCGGGCAGGGGAGGGCTTTCTTT,CATGQGRAFF
few,TRBD2,TRBJ2-1,TRBV3-1,TGTGCCAGCAGCCTGACTAGCGGGTCTAGCAGCAATGAGCAGTTCTTC,CASSLTSGSSSNEQFF
many,NA,TRBJ1-1,TRBV6-5,TGTGCCAGCAGTTACGGGGGCGGCACTGAAGCTTTCTTT,CASSYGGGTEAFF
NA,NA,TRBJ1-2,TRBV6-1,TGTGCCAGCAGCGCAGGGAAACCCTATGGCTACACCTTC,CASSAGKPYGYTF
NA,NA,TRBJ2-2,TRBV20-1,TGCAGTGCTAGAGATCGAAGAAATGCCGGGGAGCTGTTTTTT,CSARDRRNAGELFF
few,NA,TRBJ2-1,TRBV7-7,TGTGCCAGCAGCCCCGCCGCCGGGGGCTACAATGAGCAGTTCTTC,CASSPAAGGYNEQFF
NA,TRBD2,TRBJ2-3,TRBV29-1,TGCAGCGTTCCCGAGACTAGCGGGAGACACACAGATACGCAGTATTTT,CSVPETSGRHTDTQYF
few,TRBD1,TRBJ2-1,TRBV4-1,TGCGCCAGCAGCCAAGATCAGACAGGGAGCCTTCGGTCCTACAATGAGCAGTTCTTC,CASSQDQTGSLRSYNEQFF
NA,TRBD2,TRBJ2-3,TRBV9,TGTGCCAGCAGCTCAGGGACTAGCGGGAGATCTGGTACGCAGTATTTT,CASSSGTSGRSGTQYF
NA,NA,TRBJ2-5,TRBV10-1,TGCGCCAGCAGTGAGTCAAGGGGACAAGAGACCCAGTACTTC,CASSESRGQETQYF
NA,TRBD2,TRBJ2-5,TRBV5-6,TGTGCCAGCAGCCCGCGTCTAGCGGGGATGGAGACCCAGTACTTC,CASSPRLAGMETQYF
NA,TRBD1,TRBJ2-7,TRBV7-3,TGTGCCAGCAGCTTAATCGCGACAGGGAACTACGAGCAGTACTTC,CASSLIATGNYEQYF
few,NA,TRBJ2-7,TRBV20-1,TGCAGTGCTCGAAGGACTAACTCCTACGAGCAGTACTTC,CSARRTNSYEQYF
few,TRBD2,TRBJ2-1,TRBV10-3,TGTGCCATCAGGAGGACTAGCGGGGGCTCCGGGTCCCTCTACAATGAGCAGTTCTTC,CAIRRTSGGSGSLYNEQFF
few,TRBD1,TRBJ2-5,TRBV23-1,TGCGCCAGCAACAAGACAGGGCAAGAGACCCAGTACTTC,CASNKTGQETQYF
few,NA,TRBJ2-2,TRBV15,TGTGCCACCAGCAGAGATCTAAGATCCCCCACCGGGGAGCTGTTTTTT,CATSRDLRSPTGELFF
NA,NA,TRBJ2-7,TRBV6-1,TGTGCCACTAGGGACCTACCGGTGGACGAGCAGTACTTC,CATRDLPVDEQYF
NA,TRBD2,TRBJ2-2,TRBV24-1,TGTGCCACCAGCAGCGGGGGAGGAACCGGGGAGCTGTTTTTT,CATSSGGGTGELFF